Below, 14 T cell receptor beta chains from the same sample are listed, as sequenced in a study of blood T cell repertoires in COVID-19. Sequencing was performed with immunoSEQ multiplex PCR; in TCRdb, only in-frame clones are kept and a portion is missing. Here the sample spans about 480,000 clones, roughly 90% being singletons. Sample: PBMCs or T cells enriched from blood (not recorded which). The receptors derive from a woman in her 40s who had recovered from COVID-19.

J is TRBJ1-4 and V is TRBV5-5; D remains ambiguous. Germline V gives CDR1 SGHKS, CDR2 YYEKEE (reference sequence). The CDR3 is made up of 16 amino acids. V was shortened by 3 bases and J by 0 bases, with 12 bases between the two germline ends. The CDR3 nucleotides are TGTGCCAGCAGCTACCTACAGAGAGCAACTAATGAAAAACTGTTTTTT. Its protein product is CASSYLQRATNEKLFF. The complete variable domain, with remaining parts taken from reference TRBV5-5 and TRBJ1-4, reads DAGVTQSPTHLIKTRGQQVTLRCSPISGHKSVSWYQQVLGQGPQFIFQYYEKEERGRGNFPDRFSARQFPNYSSELNVNALLLGDSALYLCASSYLQRATNEKLFFGSGTQLSVL.

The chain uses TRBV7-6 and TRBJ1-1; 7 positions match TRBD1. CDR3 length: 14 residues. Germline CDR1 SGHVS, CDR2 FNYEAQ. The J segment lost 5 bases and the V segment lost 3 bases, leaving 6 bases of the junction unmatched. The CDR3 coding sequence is TGTGCCAGCAGCTTTAACAGGGGTACTACTGAAGCTTTCTTT. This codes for CASSFNRGTTEAFF.

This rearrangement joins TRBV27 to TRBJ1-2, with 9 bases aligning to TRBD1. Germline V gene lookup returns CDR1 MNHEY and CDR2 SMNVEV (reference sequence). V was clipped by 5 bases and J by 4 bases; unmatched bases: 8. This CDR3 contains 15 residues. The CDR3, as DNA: TGTGCCAGCAGTCCCGGGACAGGGATAGCCTATGGCTACACCTTC. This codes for CASSPGTGIAYGYTF.

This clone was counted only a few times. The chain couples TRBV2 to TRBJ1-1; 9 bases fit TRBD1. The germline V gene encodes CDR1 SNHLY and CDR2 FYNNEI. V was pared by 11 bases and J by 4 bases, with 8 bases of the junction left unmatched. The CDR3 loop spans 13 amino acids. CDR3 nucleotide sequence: TGTGCCGCAGCGGGACAGGGTTTCACTGAAGCTTTCTTT. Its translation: CAAAGQGFTEAFF.

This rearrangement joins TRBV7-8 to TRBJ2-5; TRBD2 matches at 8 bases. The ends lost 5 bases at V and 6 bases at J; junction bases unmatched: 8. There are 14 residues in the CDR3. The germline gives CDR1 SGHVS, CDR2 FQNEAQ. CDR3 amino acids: CASSPGTSSKTQYF. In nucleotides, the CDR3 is TGTGCCAGCAGCCCTGGGACTAGTTCGAAGACCCAGTACTTC.

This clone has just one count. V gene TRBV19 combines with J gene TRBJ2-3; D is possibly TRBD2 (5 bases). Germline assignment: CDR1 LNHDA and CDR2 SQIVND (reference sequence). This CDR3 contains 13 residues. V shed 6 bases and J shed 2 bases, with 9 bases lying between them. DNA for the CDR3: TGTGCCAGTAGCGGGATAAACACAGATACGCAGTATTTT. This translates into CASSGINTDTQYF.

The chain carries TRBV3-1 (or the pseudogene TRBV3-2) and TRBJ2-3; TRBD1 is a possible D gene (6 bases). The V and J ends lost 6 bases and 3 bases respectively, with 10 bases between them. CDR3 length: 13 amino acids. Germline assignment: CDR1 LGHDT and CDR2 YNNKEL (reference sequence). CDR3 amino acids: CASRLGGTDTQYF. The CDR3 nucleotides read TGTGCCAGCAGACTAGGGGGTACAGATACGCAGTATTTT.

CDR3 sequence reads: CATSRRTVLNEKLFF. For the CDR3, the DNA is TGTGCCACCAGCAGGAGGACAGTCCTTAATGAAAAACTGTTTTTT. The chain has TRBV15 and TRBJ1-4, with D possibly being TRBD1 (6 bases). V gave up 3 bases and J gave up 4 bases, with 12 bases separating them. The CDR3 consists of 15 residues. Germline-derived CDR1 and CDR2 are LNHNV and YYDKDF (reference sequence).

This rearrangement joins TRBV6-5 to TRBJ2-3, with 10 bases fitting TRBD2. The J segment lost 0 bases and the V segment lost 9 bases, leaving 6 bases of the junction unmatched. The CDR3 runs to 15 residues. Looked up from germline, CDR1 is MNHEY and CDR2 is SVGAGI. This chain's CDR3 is CASGLADSSTDTQYF. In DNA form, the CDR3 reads TGTGCCAGTGGACTAGCGGACTCTAGCACAGATACGCAGTATTTT.

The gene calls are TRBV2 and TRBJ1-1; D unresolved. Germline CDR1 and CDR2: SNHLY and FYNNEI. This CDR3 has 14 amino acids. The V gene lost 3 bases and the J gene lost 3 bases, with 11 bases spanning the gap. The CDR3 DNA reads TGTGCCAGCAGTGATATACTGAGGGACACTGAAGCTTTCTTT. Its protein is CASSDILRDTEAFF.

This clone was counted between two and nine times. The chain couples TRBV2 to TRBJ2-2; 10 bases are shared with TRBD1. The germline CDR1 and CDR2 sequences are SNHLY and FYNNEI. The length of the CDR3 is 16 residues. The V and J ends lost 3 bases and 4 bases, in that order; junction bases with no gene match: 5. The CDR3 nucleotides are TGTGCCAGCAGTGAGGGGGACAGGGGCGGCACCGGGGAGCTGTTTTTT. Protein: CASSEGDRGGTGELFF.

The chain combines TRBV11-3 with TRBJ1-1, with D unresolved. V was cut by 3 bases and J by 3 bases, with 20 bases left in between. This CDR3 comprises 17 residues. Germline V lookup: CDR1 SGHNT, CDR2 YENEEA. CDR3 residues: CASSFGDLKRGYTEAFF. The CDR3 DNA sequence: TGTGCCAGCAGCTTTGGAGACCTTAAGAGAGGTTACACTGAAGCTTTCTTT. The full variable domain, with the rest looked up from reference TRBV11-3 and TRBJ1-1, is EAGVVQSPRYKIIEKKQPVAFWCNPISGHNTLYWYLQNLGQGPELLIRYENEEAVDDSQLPKDRFSAERLKGVDSTLKIQPAELGDSAVYLCASSFGDLKRGYTEAFFGQGTRLTVV.

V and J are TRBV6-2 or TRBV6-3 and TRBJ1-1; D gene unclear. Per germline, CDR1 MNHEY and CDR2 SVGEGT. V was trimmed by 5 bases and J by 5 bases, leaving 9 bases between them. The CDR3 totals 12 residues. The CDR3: CASSLPGTEAFF. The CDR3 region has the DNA TGTGCCAGCAGTCTCCCGGGAACTGAAGCTTTCTTT.

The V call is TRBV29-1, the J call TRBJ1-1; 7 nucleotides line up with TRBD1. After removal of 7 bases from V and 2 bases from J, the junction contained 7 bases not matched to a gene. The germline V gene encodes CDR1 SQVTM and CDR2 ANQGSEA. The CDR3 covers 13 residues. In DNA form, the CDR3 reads TGCAGCGGTGTACAGGGGATCAACACTGAAGCTTTCTTT. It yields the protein CSGVQGINTEAFF.